The clone carrying this TCR beta chain was seen just once. The data were taken from a study of radiotherapy plus CTLA-4 blockade in lung cancer. TCRdb's copy holds only in-frame clones and misses some; the assay was immunoSEQ multiplex PCR. The sample gives around 40,000 clones, just over 85% of which show up once; roughly 23% is in the top ten. The germline V gene has CDR1 MNHNY and CDR2 SVGAGI (reference sequence). The ends lost 0 bases at V and 7 bases at J; junction bases unmatched: 3. The CDR3 length is 14 residues. The chain joins TRBV6-6 to TRBJ1-2; 9 positions agree with TRBD1. The source was peripheral blood, collected from a patient treated with radiotherapy plus ipilimumab. This clonotype was obtained from a human donor with non-small cell lung cancer whose response to radiotherapy plus ipilimumab could not be evaluated. CDR3 loop: CASSYSGQGGGYTF. The CDR3 DNA sequence: TGTGCCAGCAGTTACTCGGGACAGGGTGGTGGCTACACCTTC.